What follows are 29 T cell receptor beta chains derived from one specimen sequenced in a study of blood T cell repertoires in COVID-19. TCRdb's table, derived via immunoSEQ multiplex PCR, lists solely in-frame clones and lacks some. This sample has 220,000 or so clones, with 80% to 85% found just once. Sequencing was carried out using PBMCs or T cells enriched from blood (not recorded which). Source of these receptors: a middle-aged woman who had recovered from COVID-19.

The rearrangement links TRBV10-3 to TRBJ2-5, with TRBD2 matching over 16 bases. V lost 6 bases and J lost 3; bases outside the gene matches: 4. This CDR3 contains 16 residues. Germline assignment: CDR1 ENHRY and CDR2 SYGVKD. The CDR3 reads CAISTGTSGGEETQYF. Here the CDR3 DNA reads TGTGCCATCAGCACCGGGACTAGCGGGGGGGAAGAGACCCAGTACTTC.

Only a few counts were recorded for this clone. The genes are TRBV10-3 and TRBJ2-2; 10 positions agree with TRBD2. CDR1 is ENHRY, CDR2 SYGVKD, per germline. The CDR3 runs 14 residues. Unmatched junction bases numbered 4, after V lost 8 bases and J lost 4 bases. CDR3 DNA: TGTGCCATCCTAGCGGGAGTACGCACCGGGGAGCTGTTTTTT. Protein sequence: CAILAGVRTGELFF.

This chain connects TRBV7-6 to TRBJ1-4; D possibly corresponds to TRBD1 (5 bases). The V end lost 10 bases, the J end lost 0 bases, and 12 bases lay between the germline ends. Per germline, CDR1 SGHVS and CDR2 FNYEAQ. The CDR3 runs 14 residues. CDR3 in DNA: TGTGCCACTTCATGGACACCAACTAATGAAAAACTGTTTTTT. Translation: CATSWTPTNEKLFF.

V usage is TRBV24-1 and J usage is TRBJ2-3; TRBD1 matches 12 bases. Per the germline V gene, CDR1 is KGHDR and CDR2 is SFDVKD. The CDR3 is 16 residues long. Trimming cost V 4 bases and J 5 bases; bases outside gene matches: 6. The CDR3 region is CATSDRGQGAGDTQYF. The CDR3 nucleotides read TGTGCCACCAGTGACCGGGGACAGGGGGCGGGAGATACGCAGTATTTT.

The V gene is TRBV3-1 (or the pseudogene TRBV3-2), the J gene TRBJ2-7; 10 bases align to TRBD2. Unmatched junction bases numbered 13, after V lost 4 bases and J lost 1 base. From germline, CDR1 is LGHDT and CDR2 YNNKEL (reference sequence). The CDR3 loop spans 18 amino acids. The CDR3 DNA sequence: TGTGCCAGCAGCCCTCTGCGTGGTACTAGCGGGATTTCCTACGAGCAGTACTTC. This sequence encodes CASSPLRGTSGISYEQYF.

This chain's CDR3 is CASSLVTQGSTDTQYF. The CDR3 bases are TGTGCCAGCAGCTTAGTTACCCAGGGGAGCACAGATACGCAGTATTTT. This rearrangement joins TRBV7-2 to TRBJ2-3; D perhaps matches TRBD1 (6 bases). There are 16 residues in the CDR3. V was trimmed by 1 base and J by 0 bases, leaving 11 bases between them. Germline CDR1 and CDR2: SGHTA and FQGNSA. Filled out from reference TRBV7-2 and TRBJ2-3, the complete variable domain reads GAGVSQSPSNKVTEKGKDVELRCDPISGHTALYWYRQSLGQGLEFLIYFQGNSAPDKSGLPSDRFSAERTGGSVSTLTIQRTQQEDSAVYLCASSLVTQGSTDTQYFGPGTRLTVL.

The rearrangement uses TRBV28 and TRBJ1-2; D remains unclear. The V and J ends lost 6 bases and 8 bases respectively, with 16 bases between them. CDR1 and CDR2 (germline): MDHEN, SYDVKM. The length of the CDR3 is 13 residues. CDR3 loop: CASSLPGGWGYTF. The CDR3 DNA reads TGTGCCAGCAGCCTCCCAGGAGGGTGGGGCTACACCTTC.

This rearrangement joins TRBV5-5 to TRBJ1-1; D is unresolved. There are 14 residues in the CDR3. Trimming pared 4 bases from V and 3 bases from J, leaving 13 bases between. Per the germline V gene, CDR1 is SGHKS and CDR2 is YYEKEE (reference sequence). The CDR3 DNA is TGTGCCAGCAGCAAATATCAGCGTTACACTGAAGCTTTCTTT. Protein sequence: CASSKYQRYTEAFF.

The rearrangement joins TRBV2 to TRBJ2-7, with 8 bases matching TRBD1. Germline-derived CDR1 and CDR2 are SNHLY and FYNNEI. Trimming removed 6 bases from V and 1 base from J; junction bases left unmatched: 8. The CDR3 covers 15 residues. CDR3 loop: CASSGDRGVSYEQYF. The CDR3 coding sequence is TGTGCCAGCAGCGGTGACAGGGGTGTTTCCTACGAGCAGTACTTC.

This clone has only one observation. The rearrangement links TRBV11-3 to TRBJ2-1; the match to TRBD2 covers 7 bases. Germline trimming cut 9 bases from V and 3 bases from J; bases unmatched to any gene: 8. The CDR3 covers 14 residues. CDR1 SGHNT and CDR2 YENEEA come from the germline V gene. CDR3 sequence reads: CASSGTTLYNEQFF. The CDR3 coding sequence is TGTGCCAGTTCCGGGACTACTCTCTACAATGAGCAGTTCTTC.

The J gene is TRBJ1-1, the V gene TRBV19, with 7 bases that match TRBD1. CDR3 length: 14 residues. Losses at the gene ends were 6 bases for V and 2 bases for J; bases not matched to a gene: 6. Germline CDR1 and CDR2: LNHDA and SQIVND (reference sequence). The chain's CDR3 is CASRARTGNTEAFF. In nucleotides, the CDR3 is TGTGCCAGTAGGGCTCGGACAGGAAACACTGAAGCTTTCTTT.

The chain employs TRBV3-1 (or the pseudogene TRBV3-2) and TRBJ1-6; 7 bases match TRBD1. The CDR3 runs 16 residues. In germline, CDR1 is LGHDT, CDR2 YNNKEL (reference sequence). The J segment lost 7 bases and the V segment lost 1 base, leaving 7 bases of the junction unmatched. In nucleotides, the CDR3 is TGTGCCAGCAGCCAAGCAGGGGGTCGGGGAAATTCACCCCTCCACTTT. This codes for CASSQAGGRGNSPLHF.

V is TRBV2 and J is TRBJ2-1; 10 bases agree with TRBD2. The CDR3 is 16 amino acids. Germline lookup yields CDR1 SNHLY and CDR2 FYNNEI. With 6 bases clipped from V and 8 bases from J, the junction kept 13 bases outside the gene matches. The CDR3 DNA is TGTGCCAGCAGGCCCCAGGGTAGCGGGAGGACCCATGAGCAGTTCTTC. Protein product: CASRPQGSGRTHEQFF. Looking up the rest from reference TRBV2 and TRBJ2-1 gives the full variable domain: EPEVTQTPSHQVTQMGQEVILRCVPISNHLYFYWYRQILGQKVEFLVSFYNNEISEKSEIFDDQFSVERPDGSNFTLKIRSTKLEDSAMYFCASRPQGSGRTHEQFFGPGTRLTVL.

This clone came up a few times. The rearrangement uses TRBV11-2 and TRBJ2-4; 10 bases map to TRBD2. With 5 bases clipped from V and 4 bases from J, the junction kept 11 bases outside the gene matches. The CDR3 contains 17 residues. The germline gives CDR1 SGHAT, CDR2 FQNNGV. DNA of the CDR3: TGTGCCAGCAGCCCCAGAGCGGGAGGGCTCGCAAAAAACATTCAGTACTTC. Protein: CASSPRAGGLAKNIQYF. Full variable domain (rest looked up from reference TRBV11-2 and TRBJ2-4): EAGVAQSPRYKIIEKRQSVAFWCNPISGHATLYWYQQILGQGPKLLIQFQNNGVVDDSQLPKDRFSAERLKGVDSTLKIQPAKLEDSAVYLCASSPRAGGLAKNIQYFGAGTRLSVL.

The chain links TRBV7-9 to TRBJ2-3; 8 bases line up with TRBD1. The junction had 7 bases not matched to a gene; V was cut back by 5 bases and J by 0 bases. CDR3 length: 16 residues. Germline V lookup: CDR1 SEHNR, CDR2 FQNEAQ (reference sequence). The CDR3 spells CASSPAGQGSTDTQYF. CDR3 nucleotide sequence: TGTGCCAGCAGCCCAGCCGGACAGGGTAGCACAGATACGCAGTATTTT.

This chain links TRBV30 with TRBJ1-2; TRBD1 is a possible D gene (6 bases). The CDR3 spans 15 residues. V was clipped by 0 bases and J by 1 base, with 12 bases between them. Per the germline V gene, CDR1 is GTSNPN and CDR2 is SVGIG (reference sequence). DNA for the CDR3: TGTGCCTGGAGTGTGGCGGGGGCCAATAACTATGGCTACACCTTC. Translated, it gives CAWSVAGANNYGYTF.

V is TRBV15 and J is TRBJ2-7; D gene uncertain. Germline V lookup: CDR1 LNHNV, CDR2 YYDKDF (reference sequence). CDR3 length: 15 residues. With 6 bases removed from V and 0 bases from J, the gap between germline ends came to 15 bases. CDR3 nucleotides: TGTGCCACCAGTCATGAAGTAGCCCTCTCCTACGAGCAGTACTTC. Amino acid sequence: CATSHEVALSYEQYF.

The chain is built from TRBV5-4 and TRBJ2-3; D might be TRBD2 (6 bases). This CDR3 is built from 16 residues. Germline V CDR1 and CDR2: SGHNT, YYREEE (reference sequence). The V end lost 6 bases, the J end lost 2 bases, and 19 bases lay between the germline ends. CDR3 sequence: CASNPAGTADTDTQYF. CDR3 nucleotides: TGTGCCAGCAACCCCGCCGGGACTGCCGACACAGATACGCAGTATTTT.

The chain carries TRBV11-3 and TRBJ1-2, with 9 bases identical to TRBD1. Germline loops: CDR1 SGHNT, CDR2 YENEEA. The ends lost 5 bases at V and 6 bases at J; junction bases unmatched: 4. This CDR3 comprises 13 residues. The CDR3 sequence: CASSPRDRDGYTF. CDR3 bases: TGTGCCAGCAGCCCCCGGGACAGGGATGGCTACACCTTC. The full variable domain, in which reference TRBV11-3 and TRBJ1-2 provide the parts outside the CDR3, is EAGVVQSPRYKIIEKKQPVAFWCNPISGHNTLYWYLQNLGQGPELLIRYENEEAVDDSQLPKDRFSAERLKGVDSTLKIQPAELGDSAVYLCASSPRDRDGYTFGSGTRLTVV.

This chain uses TRBV2 with TRBJ1-6; D gene uncertain. Trimming left V 6 bases short and J 9 bases short, with 15 bases between. This CDR3 is built from 14 residues. The germline CDR1 and CDR2 sequences are SNHLY and FYNNEI. CDR3 sequence reads: CASRGGGLISPLHF. The CDR3 bases are TGTGCCAGCAGGGGAGGAGGACTCATTTCACCCCTCCACTTT.

This chain uses TRBV24-1 with TRBJ1-6; tentatively, D is TRBD1 (5 bases). Germline assignment: CDR1 KGHDR and CDR2 SFDVKD. The CDR3 spans 15 residues. The V gene lost 3 bases and the J gene lost 8 bases, with 13 bases spanning the gap. Here the CDR3 reads CATSDMRGLHSPLHF. CDR3 coding DNA: TGTGCCACCAGTGATATGCGGGGCCTCCATTCACCCCTCCACTTT.

CDR3 in amino acids: CAWSARALQAFF. CDR3 sequence (DNA): TGTGCCTGGAGTGCGAGGGCCCTACAAGCTTTCTTT. The chain uses TRBV30 and TRBJ1-1; D is unclear. The CDR3 runs 12 residues. The germline gives CDR1 GTSNPN, CDR2 SVGIG (reference sequence). V gave up 1 base and J gave up 9 bases, with 12 bases separating them.

This chain uses TRBV21-1 with TRBJ1-1. TRBV21-1 is given as a pseudogene. The length of the CDR3 is 12 residues. The CDR3 bases are TGTGCCAGCAGCAAAGTTCGGGGTGAAGCTTTCTTT. It specifies CASSKVRGEAFF.

J is TRBJ1-2 and V is TRBV29-1, with D uncertain. The V gene's germline CDR1 is SQVTM and CDR2 ANQGSEA. This CDR3 has 14 residues. Deletions cut 1 base from V and 7 bases from J, with 16 bases between. CDR3 DNA: TGCAGCGTTGAAGGAGCGGGTACCTCTACTGGCTACACCTTC. Amino acid sequence: CSVEGAGTSTGYTF.

The chain carries TRBV3-1 (or the pseudogene TRBV3-2) and TRBJ2-3; perhaps TRBD1 as D (5 bases). Germline V lookup: CDR1 LGHDT, CDR2 YNNKEL (reference sequence). V lost 1 base and J 2 bases, leaving 13 bases between the germline ends. The CDR3 consists of 16 residues. The CDR3 DNA reads as TGTGCCAGCAGCCAAGGAACCCAGGGTTTCACAGATACGCAGTATTTT. Its protein product is CASSQGTQGFTDTQYF.

The chain has TRBV19 and TRBJ2-7; the match to TRBD1 covers 9 bases. Germline V gives CDR1 LNHDA, CDR2 SQIVND (reference sequence). CDR3 length: 14 amino acids. V was pared by 3 bases and J by 3 bases, with 3 bases of the junction left unmatched. The CDR3 nucleotides are TGTGCCAGTAGTATGACAGGGGGTTACTACGAGCAGTACTTC. This encodes CASSMTGGYYEQYF.

V gene TRBV7-2 combines with J gene TRBJ1-1, with D maybe TRBD1 (5 bases). CDR1 and CDR2 (germline): SGHTA, FQGNSA. This CDR3 has 13 amino acids. Trimming cost V 3 bases and J 7 bases, with 12 bases left between them. For the CDR3, the DNA is TGTGCCAGCAGCTTTCAGGGCACGGGTGAAGCTTTCTTT. Amino acid sequence: CASSFQGTGEAFF.

The gene calls are TRBV2 and TRBJ1-3, with 8 positions matching TRBD1. The CDR3 is 15 amino acids. The V segment lost 6 bases and the J segment 1 base; nucleotides outside the gene matches: 5. Looked up from germline, CDR1 is SNHLY and CDR2 is FYNNEI. CDR3 sequence: CASSRDRNSGNTIYF. CDR3 in DNA: TGTGCCAGCAGCCGGGACAGGAATTCTGGAAACACCATATATTTT.

The chain is built from TRBV10-2 and TRBJ1-1, with no clear D. CDR1 is WSHSY and CDR2 is SAAADI in the germline V gene. The CDR3 totals 13 residues. Trimming shortened V by 3 bases and J by 3 bases, and 8 bases separated the two germline ends. DNA of the CDR3: TGCGCCAGCAGTGAAGGGAGGGACACTGAAGCTTTCTTT. Translating gives CASSEGRDTEAFF.